These T cell receptor beta chains were read from a single sample in a study of shared clonotypes between healthy human individuals. Libraries were prepared by immunoSEQ multiplex PCR; TCRdb keeps only in-frame clonotypes and omits some of them. The repertoire consists of 950,000 to 1,200,000 clones, with approximately 75% occurring once and the leading ten covering approximately 0.9%. The sample was memory CD4+ T cells from PBMCs. The origin of the receptors is a man aged 18 to 29 in good health. Some clones in this sample may be carry-over from other donors' samples. Both conserved end residues are part of each CDR3. The D gene is left open where the match is weak. Expanded clones get a size class; other rows say once, few or many, or leave the size out.

D	V	J	size	DNA	CDR3
.	TRBV5-1	TRBJ2-2	.	TGCGCCAGCAAAAGGGATCCGAACACCGGGGAGCTGTTTTTT	CASKRDPNTGELFF
.	TRBV7-9	TRBJ1-1	few	TGTGCCAGCAGCAAAACAAGCACTGAAGCTTTCTTT	CASSKTSTEAFF
TRBD1	TRBV15	TRBJ1-4	.	TGTGCCACCAGCAGAGAGTATGGGACAGGGAATGAAAAACTGTTTTTT	CATSREYGTGNEKLFF
TRBD1	TRBV10-3	TRBJ2-7	.	TGTGCCATCAACCCCGGGACAGGGGGCTTCTACGAGCAGTACTTC	CAINPGTGGFYEQYF
.	TRBV7-3	TRBJ2-5	.	TGTGCCAGCAGCCCCGTCGGGGGAGCAGGGCAAGAGACCCAGTACTTC	CASSPVGGAGQETQYF
.	TRBV5-1	TRBJ1-2	.	TGCGCCAGCAGCTGGGGCAGGGCCCTCCCGGGAAGAGGCTACACCTTC	CASSWGRALPGRGYTF
.	TRBV6-5	TRBJ2-3	.	TGTGCCAGCAGTTACTCTCGGGCGACAGATACGCAGTATTTT	CASSYSRATDTQYF
.	TRBV9	TRBJ2-1	once	TGTGCCAGCAGCGTTCTAGAGCGGGCTGAGCAGTTCTTC	CASSVLERAEQFF
TRBD2	TRBV5-1	TRBJ2-1	.	TGCGCCAGCAGCTTGCCGGGAGGGCCCAATGAGCAGTTCTTC	CASSLPGGPNEQFF
.	TRBV20-1	TRBJ2-1	.	TGCAGTGCGGAGTCCTACAATGAGCAGTTCTTC	CSAESYNEQFF
.	TRBV18	TRBJ2-7	.	TGTGCCAGCTCACCACTTGCGGCCTACGAGCAGTACTTC	CASSPLAAYEQYF
.	TRBV14	TRBJ1-1	few	TGTGCCAGCAGCCAAGATCTGACCCAGGGCTTCCGGAACACTGAAGCTTTCTTT	CASSQDLTQGFRNTEAFF
.	TRBV29-1	TRBJ2-1	.	TGCAGCGTCCGAGGCGGCTCTGAGCAGTTCTTC	CSVRGGSEQFF
.	TRBV5-1	TRBJ1-5	.	TGCGCCAGCAGCTTCGGTCCAGGGGTCAATCAGCCCCAGCATTTT	CASSFGPGVNQPQHF
.	TRBV5-4	TRBJ2-1	.	TGTGCCAGCAGCTTTAAGGATGGGAGCAATGAGCAGTTCTTC	CASSFKDGSNEQFF
.	TRBV30	TRBJ1-1	.	TGTGCCTGGACCCCGAATGAGGGTAGGAACACTGAAGCTTTCTTT	CAWTPNEGRNTEAFF
.	TRBV5-1	TRBJ2-5	.	TGCGCCAGCAGCTTGGGGGGGTCTCAGGCGGAGACCCAGTACTTC	CASSLGGSQAETQYF
.	TRBV5-1	TRBJ2-4	.	TGCGCCAGCAGCAACTACGGGTGGGGGGATGAGGCCAAAAACATTCAGTACTTC	CASSNYGWGDEAKNIQYF
TRBD2	TRBV7-2	TRBJ2-3	few	TGTGCCAGCAGCTTCGGCGGGAGCCTTGATACGCAGTATTTT	CASSFGGSLDTQYF
.	TRBV5-5	TRBJ1-5	.	TGTGCCAGCAGCCCCGGGGAGGGCATTCCCCAGCATTTT	CASSPGEGIPQHF
TRBD1	TRBV11-2	TRBJ1-1	.	TGTGCCAGCAGCTCCGGACAGGGTACGAGAGCTTTCTTT	CASSSGQGTRAFF
TRBD2	TRBV5-1	TRBJ2-5	.	TGCGCCAGCAGCTTACATACGACTAGCGGGAGTTACGAGACCCAGTACTTC	CASSLHTTSGSYETQYF
TRBD1	TRBV23-1	TRBJ1-5	.	TGCGCCAGCACTGGGACAGAAAATAGCAATCAGCCCCAGCATTTT	CASTGTENSNQPQHF
.	TRBV10-1	TRBJ2-5	.	TGCGCCAGCAGCAATCGGAAGGGCGGACAAGAGACCCAGTACTTC	CASSNRKGGQETQYF
.	TRBV5-6	TRBJ2-2	.	TGTGCCAGCAGCCTCACAGGTGTGGGCACCGGGGAGCTGTTTTTT	CASSLTGVGTGELFF
.	TRBV6-5	TRBJ1-2	.	TGTGCCAGCAGTTATAGCAGGGTGAATGGCTACACCTTC	CASSYSRVNGYTF
.	TRBV7-9	TRBJ1-2	.	TGTGCCAGCAGCCTGGACAGACAACGCCCCGGCTATGGCTACACCTTC	CASSLDRQRPGYGYTF
TRBD1	TRBV9	TRBJ2-3	.	TGTGCCAGCAGTCGAACAGGGGTACCAGATACGCAGTATTTT	CASSRTGVPDTQYF
.	TRBV7-2	TRBJ2-7	.	TGTGCCAGCAGCCAGCCCCCCTACGAGCAGTACTTC	CASSQPPYEQYF
.	TRBV2	TRBJ1-1	.	TGTGCCAGCAGTGTAGAAGGAGACACTGAAGCTTTCTTT	CASSVEGDTEAFF
.	TRBV18	TRBJ1-1	.	TGTGCCAGCTCACCAATCTACCTGAACACTGAAGCTTTCTTT	CASSPIYLNTEAFF
TRBD1	TRBV5-4	TRBJ2-5	.	TGTGCCAGCAGCCCAAAGACAGGGGGCGGAGGAGAGACCCAGTACTTC	CASSPKTGGGGETQYF
.	TRBV7-2	TRBJ1-5	.	TGTGCCAGCAGCAAAGGGGGGGACCTCAATCAGCCCCAGCATTTT	CASSKGGDLNQPQHF
TRBD1	TRBV19	TRBJ2-7	.	TGTGCCAGTAGTACACGGGACAGAAAAACGTTCCCCTACGAGCAGTACTTC	CASSTRDRKTFPYEQYF
.	TRBV5-1	TRBJ2-1	.	TGCGCCAGCAGCTTGGGTGAGGGCCGTCGGAATGAGCAGTTCTTC	CASSLGEGRRNEQFF
.	TRBV4-3	TRBJ1-2	.	TGCGCCAGCAGCCAAGAAAGGTCAGGGCGCGGAGGCTACACCTTC	CASSQERSGRGGYTF
.	TRBV2	TRBJ2-7	.	TGCGGCTCAGCGGGCCCCTACGAGCAGTACTTC	CGSAGPYEQYF
TRBD1	TRBV27	TRBJ2-7	.	TGTGCCAGCAGTCCGACAGGGAGAGGCGAGCAGTACTTC	CASSPTGRGEQYF
TRBD1	TRBV5-1	TRBJ2-5	.	TGCGCCAGCAGCGTAACCGGGACAGGGGACGGAGAGACCCAGTACTTC	CASSVTGTGDGETQYF
.	TRBV6-5	TRBJ1-1	once	TGTGCCAGCAGTTACAAGGGGAACACTGAAGCTTTCTTT	CASSYKGNTEAFF
.	TRBV5-1	TRBJ1-4	once	TGCGCCAGCAGCTTGGGGCAGGGCGTGAAAAAACTGTTTTTT	CASSLGQGVKKLFF
.	TRBV28	TRBJ1-2	few	TGTGCCAGCAGTTTAGGGGCCGGCTATGGCTACACCTTC	CASSLGAGYGYTF
TRBD1	TRBV15	TRBJ1-2	.	TGTGCCACCAGCAGACTCCGGGACAGGGGGCCGCGGGGCTACACCTTC	CATSRLRDRGPRGYTF
.	TRBV12-5	TRBJ2-1	once	TGTGCTAGTGGTTTGGTAATTGGGGACACCAACAATGAGCAGTTCTTC	CASGLVIGDTNNEQFF
.	TRBV28	TRBJ1-1	.	TGTGCCAGCAGTTTTGTCGGGTATGGTGGAGCTTTCTTT	CASSFVGYGGAFF
.	TRBV11-2	TRBJ2-3	.	TGTGCCAGCAGCTTAGTGCCTGGGGGCAGGTCAGATACGCAGTATTTT	CASSLVPGGRSDTQYF
TRBD1	TRBV6-1	TRBJ2-5	.	TGTGCCAGCACCCGGGACAGGAGGGAGACCCAGTACTTC	CASTRDRRETQYF
.	TRBV28	TRBJ1-1	few	TGTGCCAGCAGTCGACCGTTTAACAGGGTGGAGCGAGCTTTCTTT	CASSRPFNRVERAFF
.	TRBV28	TRBJ2-4	.	TGTGCCAGCAGTACCGGTGGGGTCAAAAACATTCAGTACTTC	CASSTGGVKNIQYF
.	TRBV10-1	TRBJ2-1	.	TGCGCCAGCAGTGAGTCGTCGGGCCCCAATGAGCAGTTCTTC	CASSESSGPNEQFF